The 8 T cell receptor beta chains presented below share a single source sample, sequenced in a study of CD8+ T cells in alopecia areata. Sample treatment: oral pan-JAK inhibitor, 5-10 mg twice daily. Isolated RNA was reverse transcribed into cDNA used as the sequencing template. TCRdb's table, derived via immunoSEQ multiplex PCR, lists solely in-frame clones and lacks some. This sample has about 210,000 clones, with around 65% found just once. The source material was CD4+ T cells sorted from blood, sampled at week 4, from a patient treated with tofacitinib. The source of these receptors is a human donor with alopecia areata.

The CDR3 DNA reads as TGCAGCTTCGGAGGGGGGCTCGTAGATACGCAGTATTTT. Protein: CSFGGGLVDTQYF. V and J are TRBV29-1 and TRBJ2-3; the D gene could be TRBD1 or TRBD2 (6 bases each). V gave up 8 bases and J gave up 5 bases, with 17 bases separating them. The CDR3 runs to 13 residues. Looked up from germline, CDR1 is SQVTM and CDR2 is ANQGSEA.

The DNA of the CDR3 is TGTGCCTGGAGTGGTAATAGCAATCAGCCCCAGCATTTT. As protein: CAWSGNSNQPQHF. This sequence joins TRBV30 and TRBJ1-5; D remains ambiguous. Germline-derived CDR1 and CDR2 are GTSNPN and SVGIG (reference sequence). V dropped 1 base and J dropped 0 bases, with 4 bases sitting between them. CDR3 length: 13 residues.

Of note for this clone: The same CDR3 is also encoded by other DNA sequences in this sample. The chain employs TRBV30 and TRBJ1-1; no clear D gene. The germline V gene encodes CDR1 GTSNPN and CDR2 SVGIG (reference sequence). Trimming took off 0 bases at V and 1 base at J, with 6 bases between the two ends. The length of the CDR3 is 13 residues. CDR3 DNA sequence: TGTGCCTGGAGTGTATTGGAGAACACTGAAGCTTTCTTT. Amino acid sequence: CAWSVLENTEAFF. Complete variable domain (other parts from reference TRBV30 and TRBJ1-1): SQTIHQWPATLVQPVGSPLSLECTVEGTSNPNLYWYRQAAGRGLQLLFYSVGIGQISSEVPQNLSASRPQDRQFILSSKKLLLSDSGFYLCAWSVLENTEAFFGQGTRLTVV.

The chain has TRBV9 and TRBJ2-2; 8 bases align to TRBD2. V trimming: 5 bases; J trimming: 0 bases; junction bases outside the gene matches: 3. The CDR3 contains 15 residues. Germline assignment: CDR1 SGDLS and CDR2 YYNGEE. The CDR3 DNA reads as TGTGCCAGCAGGGGTAGCGGGACGAACACCGGGGAGCTGTTTTTT. Translation gives CASRGSGTNTGELFF.

V usage is TRBV29-1 and J usage is TRBJ2-7; D gene ambiguous. The CDR3 consists of 13 residues. CDR1 is SQVTM and CDR2 is ANQGSEA in the germline V gene. Trimming removed 3 bases at V and 9 bases at J, with 18 bases between. CDR3 protein: CSVEGYQLTGQYF. CDR3 DNA sequence: TGCAGCGTTGAGGGGTACCAACTCACGGGGCAGTACTTC.

This rearrangement joins TRBV25-1 to TRBJ2-5, with no clear D. V lost 6 bases, J lost 5 bases, and 13 bases lay in between. The CDR3 loop spans 13 amino acids. Per germline, CDR1 MGHDK and CDR2 SYGVNS. The DNA for the CDR3 is TGTGCCAGCAGCCCCTGGGGTCAGGAGACCCAGTACTTC. This translates into CASSPWGQETQYF.

This chain connects TRBV30 to TRBJ2-3; D uncertain. Between the trimmed V and J ends, which lost 7 bases and 6 bases, there was a span of 17 bases. This CDR3 spans 13 amino acids. Germline loops: CDR1 GTSNPN, CDR2 SVGIG (reference sequence). The CDR3 DNA reads TGTGCCTCATCCGCTAGGTTCATTGATACGCAGTATTTT. It is translated as CASSARFIDTQYF. Complete variable domain (other parts from reference TRBV30 and TRBJ2-3): SQTIHQWPATLVQPVGSPLSLECTVEGTSNPNLYWYRQAAGRGLQLLFYSVGIGQISSEVPQNLSASRPQDRQFILSSKKLLLSDSGFYLCASSARFIDTQYFGPGTRLTVL.

V gene TRBV18 combines with J gene TRBJ1-4, with 7 bases matching TRBD1. CDR3 size: 14 residues. The germline gives CDR1 KGHSH, CDR2 LQKENI. The V gene end was trimmed by 3 bases and the J gene end by 4 bases; junction bases not matched to a gene: 2. CDR3 sequence reads: CASSPGQNNEKLFF. CDR3 bases: TGTGCCAGCTCACCGGGACAGAATAATGAAAAACTGTTTTTT.